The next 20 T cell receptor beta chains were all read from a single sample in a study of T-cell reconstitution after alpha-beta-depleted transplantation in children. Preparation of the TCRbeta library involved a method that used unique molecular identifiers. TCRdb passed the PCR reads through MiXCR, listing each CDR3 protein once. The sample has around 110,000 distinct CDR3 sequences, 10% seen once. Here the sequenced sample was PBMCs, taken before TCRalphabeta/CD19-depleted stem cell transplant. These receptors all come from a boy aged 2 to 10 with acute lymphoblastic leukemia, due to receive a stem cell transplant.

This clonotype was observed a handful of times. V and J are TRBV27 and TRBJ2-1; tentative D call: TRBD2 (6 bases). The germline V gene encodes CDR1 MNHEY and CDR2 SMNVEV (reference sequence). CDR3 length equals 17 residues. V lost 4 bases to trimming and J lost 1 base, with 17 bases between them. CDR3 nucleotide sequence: TGTGCCAGCAGTTGGGACTCCGACGGGTTTTCCTACAATGAGCAGTTCTTC. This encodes CASSWDSDGFSYNEQFF.

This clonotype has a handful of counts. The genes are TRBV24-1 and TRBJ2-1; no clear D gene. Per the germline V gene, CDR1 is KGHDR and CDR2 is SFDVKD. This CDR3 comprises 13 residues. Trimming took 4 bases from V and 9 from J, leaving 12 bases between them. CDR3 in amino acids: CATSDLRAGEQFF. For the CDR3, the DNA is TGTGCCACCAGTGACCTTCGGGCCGGTGAGCAGTTCTTC.

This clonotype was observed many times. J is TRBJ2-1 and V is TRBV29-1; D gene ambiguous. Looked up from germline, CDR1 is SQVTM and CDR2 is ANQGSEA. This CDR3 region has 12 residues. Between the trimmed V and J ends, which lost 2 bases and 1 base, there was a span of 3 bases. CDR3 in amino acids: CSVEHSYNEQFF. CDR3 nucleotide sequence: TGCAGCGTTGAACATTCCTACAATGAGCAGTTCTTC.

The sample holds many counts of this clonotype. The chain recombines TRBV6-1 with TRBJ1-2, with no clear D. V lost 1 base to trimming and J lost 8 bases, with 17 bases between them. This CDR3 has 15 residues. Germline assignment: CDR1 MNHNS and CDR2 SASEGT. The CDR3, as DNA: TGTGCCAGCAGTGAAGAGTACAGTCTCCTCTTGGGCTACACCTTC. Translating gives CASSEEYSLLLGYTF.

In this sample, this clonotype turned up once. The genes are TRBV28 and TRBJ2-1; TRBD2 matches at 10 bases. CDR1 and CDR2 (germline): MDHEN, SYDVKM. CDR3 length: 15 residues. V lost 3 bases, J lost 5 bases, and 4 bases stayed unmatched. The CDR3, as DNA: TGTGCCAGCAGTTTCGGACTAGCGGTAGACAATGAGCAGTTCTTC. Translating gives CASSFGLAVDNEQFF.

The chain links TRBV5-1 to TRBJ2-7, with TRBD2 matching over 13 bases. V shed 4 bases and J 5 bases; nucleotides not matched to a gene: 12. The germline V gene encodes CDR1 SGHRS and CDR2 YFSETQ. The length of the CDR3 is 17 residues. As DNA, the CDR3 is TGCGCCAGCAGCCCCCCACTAGCGGGAGGGATAGGCGACGAGCAGTACTTC. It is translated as CASSPPLAGGIGDEQYF. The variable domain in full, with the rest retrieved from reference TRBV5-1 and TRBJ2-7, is KAGVTQTPRYLIKTRGQQVTLSCSPISGHRSVSWYQQTPGQGLQFLFEYFSETQRNKGNFPGRFSGRQFSNSRSEMNVSTLELGDSALYLCASSPPLAGGIGDEQYFGPGTRLTVT.

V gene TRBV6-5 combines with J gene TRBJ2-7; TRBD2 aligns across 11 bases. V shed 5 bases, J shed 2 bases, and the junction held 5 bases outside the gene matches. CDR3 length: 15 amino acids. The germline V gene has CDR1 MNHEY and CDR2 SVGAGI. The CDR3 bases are TGTGCCAGCAGTCTACTAGCGGGGGATACCTACGAGCAGTACTTC. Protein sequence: CASSLLAGDTYEQYF.

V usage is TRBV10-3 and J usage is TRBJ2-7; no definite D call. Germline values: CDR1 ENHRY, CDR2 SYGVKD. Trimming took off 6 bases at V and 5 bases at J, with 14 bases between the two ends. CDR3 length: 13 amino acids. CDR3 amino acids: CAISQRGGDEQYF. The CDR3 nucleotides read TGTGCCATCAGCCAACGAGGTGGAGACGAGCAGTACTTC.

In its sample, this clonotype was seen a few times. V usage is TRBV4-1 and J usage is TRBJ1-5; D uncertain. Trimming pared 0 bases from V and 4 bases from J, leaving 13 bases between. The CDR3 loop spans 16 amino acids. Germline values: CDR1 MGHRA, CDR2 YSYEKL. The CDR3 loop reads CASSQDQRALNQPQHF. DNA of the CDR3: TGCGCCAGCAGCCAAGATCAGAGGGCGCTTAATCAGCCCCAGCATTTT.

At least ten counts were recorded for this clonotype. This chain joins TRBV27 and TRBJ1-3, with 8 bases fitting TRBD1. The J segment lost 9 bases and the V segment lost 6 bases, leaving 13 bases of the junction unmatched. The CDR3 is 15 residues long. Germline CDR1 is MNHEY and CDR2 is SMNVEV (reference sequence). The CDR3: CASRPTGGVRSTIYF. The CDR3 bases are TGTGCCAGCAGGCCCACAGGGGGGGTTCGCAGCACCATATATTTT.

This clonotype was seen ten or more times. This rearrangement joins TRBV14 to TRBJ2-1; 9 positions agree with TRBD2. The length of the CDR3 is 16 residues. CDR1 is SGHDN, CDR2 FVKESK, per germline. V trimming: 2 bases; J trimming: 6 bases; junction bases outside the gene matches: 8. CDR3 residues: CASSQLAGLLGNEQFF. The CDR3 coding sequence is TGTGCCAGCAGCCAACTAGCGGGACTCCTGGGCAATGAGCAGTTCTTC.

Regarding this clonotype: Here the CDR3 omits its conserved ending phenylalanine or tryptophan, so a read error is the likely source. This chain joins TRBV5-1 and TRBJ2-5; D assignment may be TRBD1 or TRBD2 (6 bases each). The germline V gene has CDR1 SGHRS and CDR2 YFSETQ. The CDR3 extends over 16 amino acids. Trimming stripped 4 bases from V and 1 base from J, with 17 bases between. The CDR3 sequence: CASSRGDFQAQETQYS. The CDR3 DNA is TGCGCCAGCAGCAGGGGGGACTTCCAAGCCCAAGAGACCCAGTACTCC.

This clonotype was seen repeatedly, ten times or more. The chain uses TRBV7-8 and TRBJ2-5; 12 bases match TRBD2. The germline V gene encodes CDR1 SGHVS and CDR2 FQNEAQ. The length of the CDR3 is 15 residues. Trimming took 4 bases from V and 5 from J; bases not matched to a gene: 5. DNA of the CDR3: TGTGCCAGCAGCTCGACTAGCGGGAGTGGGGAGACCCAGTACTTC. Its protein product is CASSSTSGSGETQYF.

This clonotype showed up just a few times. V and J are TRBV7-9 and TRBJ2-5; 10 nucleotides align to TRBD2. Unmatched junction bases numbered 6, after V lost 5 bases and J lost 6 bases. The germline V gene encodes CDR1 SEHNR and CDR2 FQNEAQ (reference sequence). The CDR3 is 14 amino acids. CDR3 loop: CASSRISGGQTQYF. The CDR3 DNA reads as TGTGCCAGCAGCCGGATTAGCGGGGGGCAGACCCAGTACTTC.

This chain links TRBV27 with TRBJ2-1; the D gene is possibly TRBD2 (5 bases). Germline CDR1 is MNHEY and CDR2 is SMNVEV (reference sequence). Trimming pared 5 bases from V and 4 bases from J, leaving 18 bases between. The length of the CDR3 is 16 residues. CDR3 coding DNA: TGTGCCAGCAGTCACCGGACCCCACGAGGGTACAATGAGCAGTTCTTC. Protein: CASSHRTPRGYNEQFF.

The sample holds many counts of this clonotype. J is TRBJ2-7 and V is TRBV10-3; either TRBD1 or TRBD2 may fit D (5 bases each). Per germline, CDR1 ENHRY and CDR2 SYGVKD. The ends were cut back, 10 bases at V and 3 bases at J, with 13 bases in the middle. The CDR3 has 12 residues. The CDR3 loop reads CASRDRVYEQYF. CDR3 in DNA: TGTGCCAGCCGGGACCGGGTCTACGAGCAGTACTTC.

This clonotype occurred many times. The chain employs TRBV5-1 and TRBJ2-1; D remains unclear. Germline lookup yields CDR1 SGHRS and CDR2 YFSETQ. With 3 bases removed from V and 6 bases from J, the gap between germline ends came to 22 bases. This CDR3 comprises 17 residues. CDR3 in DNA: TGCGCCAGCAGCTCTACTTACGGCCGGGCCCTGCGCAATGAGCAGTTCTTC. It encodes CASSSTYGRALRNEQFF.

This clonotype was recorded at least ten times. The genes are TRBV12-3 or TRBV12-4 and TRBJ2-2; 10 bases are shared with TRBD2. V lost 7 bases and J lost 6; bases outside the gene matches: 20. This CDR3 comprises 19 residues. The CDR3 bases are TGTGCCAGCACGGGAGCTAGCGGGAGCGTTCGATCATGGTCCGGGGAGCTGTTTTTT. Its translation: CASTGASGSVRSWSGELFF.

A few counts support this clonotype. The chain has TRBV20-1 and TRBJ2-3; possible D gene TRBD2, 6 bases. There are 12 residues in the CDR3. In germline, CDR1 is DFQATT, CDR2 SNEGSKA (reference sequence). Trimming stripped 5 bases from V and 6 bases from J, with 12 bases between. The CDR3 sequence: CSAYSGGDTQYF. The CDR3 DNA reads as TGCAGTGCTTACAGTGGGGGGGATACGCAGTATTTT.

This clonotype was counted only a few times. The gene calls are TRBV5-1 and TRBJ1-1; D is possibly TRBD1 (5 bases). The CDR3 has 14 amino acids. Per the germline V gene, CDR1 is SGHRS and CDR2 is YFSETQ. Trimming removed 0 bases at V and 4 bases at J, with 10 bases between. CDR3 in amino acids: CASSLAGAGTEAFF. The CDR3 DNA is TGCGCCAGCAGCTTGGCTGGGGCGGGCACTGAAGCTTTCTTT.